This TCR beta chain derives from a study of CD8 T cells in ankylosing spondylitis. CDR1 and CDR2 from the germline V gene are KGHDR and SFDVKD. The CDR3 consists of 15 residues. V was clipped by 5 bases and J by 7 bases; unmatched bases: 8. Findings and caveats of the study: Past research had described some motif variants in reactive arthritis synovial fluid and blood. The study looked at matched synovial fluid samples from ankylosing spondylitis patients. Disease-linked clones were reported to be significantly enriched there.

Regarding this clonotype: The antigen remains undetermined.

With molecular barcodes, quantitative 5'-RACE was used to make the TCR beta libraries. TCRdb re-analysed the 5' RACE reads in MiXCR, keeping a single row per CDR3 protein. The profile covers approximately 140,000 distinct CDR3 sequences, with 40% to 50% appearing a single time and 13% to 15% taken by the ten largest. The sequence was obtained from a male donor with ankylosing spondylitis. The chain carries TRBV24-1 and TRBJ1-5; 9 bases agree with TRBD1. The sample taken for sequencing was synovial fluid, either unsorted or a sorted T cell fraction (not recorded which). CDR3 coding DNA: TGTGCCACCAGTGGAAAGGGACAGGGTTGGCAGCCCCAGCATTTT. It specifies CATSGKGQGWQPQHF.